Following are 21 T cell receptor beta chains from one sample sequenced in a study of blood T cell repertoires in COVID-19. This table comes from immunoSEQ multiplex PCR, and its TCRdb copy is limited to in-frame clones, with some not included. Counted here are about 160,000 clones, more than 60% occurring once; the ten biggest clones make up 8.1%. Specimen: peripheral blood. The receptors shown here come from a man in his sixties with acute or convalescent COVID-19.

The rearrangement joins TRBV19 to TRBJ1-1, with D maybe TRBD1 (6 bases). Deletions cut 5 bases from V and 1 base from J, with 14 bases between. The CDR3 is 15 residues long. Germline V lookup: CDR1 LNHDA, CDR2 SQIVND (reference sequence). CDR3 sequence reads: CASSVGQTGNTEAFF. For the CDR3, the DNA is TGTGCCAGTAGTGTCGGACAGACAGGGAACACTGAAGCTTTCTTT.

This sequence joins TRBV3-1 (or the pseudogene TRBV3-2) and TRBJ1-5, with D possibly being TRBD1 (6 bases). The CDR3 is 20 residues long. The ends were cut back, 5 bases at V and 7 bases at J, with 33 bases in the middle. Germline V CDR1 and CDR2: LGHDT, YNNKEL (reference sequence). The CDR3 DNA follows: TGTGCCAGCAGCGGATTAAACAGGGTGATCGTAGCCCGGAGAAGACAGCCCCAGCATTTT. It translates to CASSGLNRVIVARRRQPQHF.

The genes are TRBV20-1 and TRBJ2-3; 10 bases match TRBD2. The CDR3 runs to 15 residues. CDR1 is DFQATT and CDR2 is SNEGSKA in the germline V gene (reference sequence). The ends lost 3 bases at V and 5 bases at J; junction bases unmatched: 8. CDR3 protein: CSASAAGGPGDTQYF. Written as DNA, the CDR3 is TGCAGTGCTAGTGCAGCGGGGGGGCCGGGAGATACGCAGTATTTT.

The chain combines TRBV25-1 with TRBJ2-7; 11 nucleotides align to TRBD1. The ends lost 6 bases at V and 4 bases at J; junction bases unmatched: 5. This CDR3 region has 14 residues. Germline V gene sequence: CDR1 MGHDK, CDR2 SYGVNS. Here the CDR3 reads CASSGQGAGYEQYF. The CDR3 DNA reads as TGTGCCAGCAGCGGACAGGGGGCAGGTTACGAGCAGTACTTC.

The J gene is TRBJ2-5, the V gene TRBV9, with D possibly matching TRBD2 (7 bases). The CDR3 length is 16 residues. Trimming removed 0 bases at V and 5 bases at J, with 17 bases between. The V gene's germline CDR1 is SGDLS and CDR2 YYNGEE. The CDR3, as DNA: TGTGCCAGCAGCGTAGGAAACAGGGAGGGTGGGGAGACCCAGTACTTC. Protein: CASSVGNREGGETQYF.

The rearrangement links TRBV4-1 to TRBJ1-3, with 7 bases lining up with TRBD1. After removal of 4 bases from V and 3 bases from J, the junction contained 9 bases not matched to a gene. The CDR3 consists of 16 residues. The V gene's germline CDR1 is MGHRA and CDR2 YSYEKL. CDR3 residues: CASSRDRDVFGNTIYF. In DNA, the CDR3 is TGCGCCAGCAGCCGAGACAGGGATGTCTTTGGAAACACCATATATTTT.

The chain is built from TRBV2 and TRBJ1-1; D is undetermined. Trimming left V 0 bases short and J 0 bases short, with 11 bases between. The CDR3 extends over 16 amino acids. CDR1 is SNHLY and CDR2 is FYNNEI in the germline V gene. Written as DNA, the CDR3 is TGTGCCAGCAGTGAAGCGCTTTACGGGGTGAACACTGAAGCTTTCTTT. Its protein is CASSEALYGVNTEAFF.

The chain has TRBV24-1 and TRBJ2-2, with D tentatively TRBD2 (5 bases). CDR1 KGHDR and CDR2 SFDVKD come from the germline V gene. CDR3 length equals 17 residues. The V end was cut by 1 base, the J end by 1 base, with 12 bases between. The CDR3 here is CATSDLEGSENTGELFF. The CDR3 DNA reads TGTGCCACCAGTGATTTAGAGGGATCGGAGAACACCGGGGAGCTGTTTTTT.

In this sample, this clone turned up a few times. The chain couples TRBV10-3 to TRBJ2-5, with TRBD2 matching over 10 bases. V was clipped by 0 bases and J by 4 bases; unmatched bases: 5. Germline assignment: CDR1 ENHRY and CDR2 SYGVKD. This CDR3 spans 16 amino acids. This CDR3 reads CAISESVAGGGETQYF. CDR3 nucleotide sequence: TGTGCCATCAGTGAGTCTGTAGCGGGGGGCGGAGAGACCCAGTACTTC.

This clone showed up just a few times. The chain employs TRBV7-2 and TRBJ1-5; D not resolved. Germline CDR1 is SGHTA and CDR2 is FQGNSA. V was pared by 5 bases and J by 4 bases, with 15 bases between. The CDR3 covers 15 residues. This CDR3 is CASSLSTLANQPQHF. The DNA for the CDR3 is TGTGCCAGCAGCCTTAGTACCCTCGCTAATCAGCCCCAGCATTTT.

The chain joins TRBV29-1 to TRBJ2-6, with 11 positions matching TRBD1. V gave up 0 bases and J gave up 4 bases; unmatched junction bases: 8. This CDR3 contains 18 residues. Germline CDR1 is SQVTM and CDR2 is ANQGSEA. The CDR3 region is CSVEDLGQGAYGANVLTF. As DNA, the CDR3 is TGCAGCGTTGAAGATCTCGGACAGGGGGCTTACGGGGCCAACGTCCTGACTTTC.

J is TRBJ2-3 and V is TRBV19; D uncertain. Germline-derived CDR1 and CDR2 are LNHDA and SQIVND (reference sequence). Trimming shortened V by 1 base and J by 9 bases, and 11 bases separated the two germline ends. The CDR3 extends over 13 amino acids. The CDR3 sequence is CASSIGPDITQYF. The CDR3 nucleotides read TGTGCCAGTAGTATAGGGCCAGACATAACGCAGTATTTT.

This clone showed up just once. The CDR3 nucleotides are TGTGCCACCAGTGATTTAGACAGTTACTATGGCTACACCTTC. Its protein product is CATSDLDSYYGYTF. V and J are TRBV24-1 and TRBJ1-2; TRBD1 might be the D (5 bases). Germline V gene sequence: CDR1 KGHDR, CDR2 SFDVKD. The CDR3 extends over 14 amino acids. Trimming pared 1 base from V and 3 bases from J, leaving 8 bases between.

This clone was seen a handful of times. The V call is TRBV14, the J call TRBJ2-7; a possible D gene is TRBD1 (5 bases). Germline V gene sequence: CDR1 SGHDN, CDR2 FVKESK. Trimming took 4 bases from V and 2 from J, leaving 15 bases between them. CDR3 length equals 15 residues. CDR3 sequence reads: CASSRAGRLAYEQYF. The CDR3 coding sequence is TGTGCCAGCAGCCGCGCAGGGCGGTTAGCCTACGAGCAGTACTTC.

In regard to this clone: Other DNA sequences from this sample encode an identical CDR3 as well. The chain recombines TRBV4-3 with TRBJ2-5; possibly TRBD2 for D (5 bases). The CDR3 extends over 14 amino acids. Trimming removed 1 base from V and 1 base from J, with 7 bases in between. Per the germline V gene, CDR1 is LGHNA and CDR2 is YSLEER. For the CDR3, the DNA is TGCGCCAGCAGCCAAGCGGCGGGCCAAGAGACCCAGTACTTC. Amino acid sequence: CASSQAAGQETQYF.

The CDR3 loop reads CAWRLAGGLETQYF. The CDR3 DNA reads TGTGCCTGGCGACTAGCGGGGGGCCTGGAGACCCAGTACTTC. The chain has TRBV30 and TRBJ2-5; TRBD2 matches at 13 bases. The germline CDR1 and CDR2 sequences are GTSNPN and SVGIG (reference sequence). The CDR3 runs to 14 residues. After removal of 5 bases from V and 5 bases from J, the junction contained 5 bases not matched to a gene.

The chain recombines TRBV12-3 or TRBV12-4 with TRBJ2-7; TRBD1 matches 7 bases. This CDR3 comprises 13 residues. Germline trimming cut 3 bases from V and 6 bases from J; bases unmatched to any gene: 5. CDR3 sequence reads: CASSFDRAGEQYF. The CDR3 nucleotides are TGTGCCAGCAGTTTTGACAGGGCGGGCGAGCAGTACTTC.

This rearrangement joins TRBV7-3 to TRBJ1-2, with D hard to call. V lost 6 bases and J 7 bases, leaving 15 bases between the germline ends. The germline V gene encodes CDR1 SGHTA and CDR2 FQGTGA. The CDR3 contains 13 residues. CDR3 sequence (DNA): TGTGCCAGCAGTGATCGGGTGACTGGTGGCTACACCTTC. As protein: CASSDRVTGGYTF.

The chain links TRBV2 to TRBJ2-1; D may be TRBD1 (6 bases). The CDR3 has 16 amino acids. V was shortened by 8 bases and J by 5 bases, with 22 bases between the two germline ends. CDR1 and CDR2 from the germline V gene are SNHLY and FYNNEI. CDR3 sequence reads: CASAQRAGVKNNEQFF. The CDR3 DNA reads as TGTGCCAGCGCGCAACGGGCAGGGGTAAAGAACAATGAGCAGTTCTTC. The variable domain in full, with the rest retrieved from reference TRBV2 and TRBJ2-1, is EPEVTQTPSHQVTQMGQEVILRCVPISNHLYFYWYRQILGQKVEFLVSFYNNEISEKSEIFDDQFSVERPDGSNFTLKIRSTKLEDSAMYFCASAQRAGVKNNEQFFGPGTRLTVL.

V usage is TRBV19 and J usage is TRBJ1-4; D possibly corresponds to TRBD1 (5 bases). The CDR3 is 14 amino acids. V lost 5 bases, J lost 8 bases, and 15 bases lay in between. CDR1 is LNHDA and CDR2 is SQIVND in the germline V gene (reference sequence). This chain's CDR3 is CASSPQAGPEKLFF. In DNA form, the CDR3 reads TGTGCCAGTAGTCCCCAAGCAGGGCCCGAAAAACTGTTTTTT.

The V and J genes are TRBV19 and TRBJ1-5; TRBD1 matches 7 bases. The ends lost 6 bases at V and 4 bases at J; junction bases unmatched: 9. CDR3 length equals 15 residues. Looked up from germline, CDR1 is LNHDA and CDR2 is SQIVND (reference sequence). The CDR3 nucleotides are TGTGCCAGTAGGGAAGGACAGGCGAATAATCAGCCCCAGCATTTT. This gives the protein CASREGQANNQPQHF.